The rows below give T cell receptor beta chains drawn from one sample of a study of Ad26.COV2.S vaccination and SARS-CoV-2 variants. Assay: immunoSEQ multiplex PCR; the TCRdb copy retains only in-frame clones and omits some. The sample lists approximately 350,000 clones, roughly 80% seen once, with around 7% in the top ten. The specimen was peripheral blood, collected in a trial of Ad26.COV2.S vaccine versus placebo. Receptors originate from a person aged 18-65 years who received the Ad26.COV2.S COVID-19 vaccine or a placebo. CDR3s include the opening cysteine and the closing phenylalanine or tryptophan. Fields, in order: J gene, V gene, D gene, clone size, CDR3 DNA, CDR3 protein. A D gene is named only where the DNA matches it firmly. A row's size may be missing; if present it is once, few, many or a size class.

>TRBJ2-3|TRBV5-4|-|-
TGTGCCAGCAGCCGTAATGAGTTGGGCACAGATACGCAGTATTTT
CASSRNELGTDTQYF
>TRBJ2-3|TRBV27|-|-
TGTGCCAGCAGTACCTTCACAGATACGCAGTATTTT
CASSTFTDTQYF
>TRBJ2-1|TRBV19|-|-
TGTGCCAGTACCCAGGGTACCTCCTACAATGAGCAGTTCTTC
CASTQGTSYNEQFF
>TRBJ1-5|TRBV3-1/TRBV3-2|-|once
TGTGCCAGCAGCTTCCTACGGGACGGGCCCCAGCATTTT
CASSFLRDGPQHF
>TRBJ2-1|TRBV7-3|-|-
TGTGCCAGCAGCTTAAGACCGGGAGTGTCCTACAATGAGCAGTTCTTC
CASSLRPGVSYNEQFF
>TRBJ2-7|TRBV6-1|-|-
TGTGCCAGCAGTGAACGCGGTCACGAGCAGTACTTC
CASSERGHEQYF
>TRBJ1-2|TRBV18|TRBD1|-
TGTGCCAGCTCCCTGGGACAGTCCAATGGCTACACCTTC
CASSLGQSNGYTF
>TRBJ2-7|TRBV29-1|-|-
TGCAGCGTTGTGAGGCAGGGTTACGAGCAGTACTTC
CSVVRQGYEQYF
>TRBJ1-2|TRBV4-3|TRBD1|-
TGCGCCAGCAGCCCGAGGGGCGGGACAGGGATCTATGGCTACACCTTC
CASSPRGGTGIYGYTF
>TRBJ2-1|TRBV4-1|-|once
TGCGCCAGCAGCCAAGCTTACAATGAGCAGTTCTTC
CASSQAYNEQFF
>TRBJ1-2|TRBV7-2|TRBD1|-
TGTGCCAGCAGCTTAGAGTCGGGACAGAACTATGGCTACACCTTC
CASSLESGQNYGYTF
>TRBJ1-1|TRBV18|TRBD1|-
TGTGCCAGCTCACCTCGGACAGGGGGGGACACTGAAGCTTTCTTT
CASSPRTGGDTEAFF
>TRBJ1-1|TRBV14|-|few
TGTGCCAGCAGCCCTCGCCGGGGGTTCGACTCGAACACTGAAGCTTTCTTT
CASSPRRGFDSNTEAFF
>TRBJ1-4|TRBV30|-|-
TGTGCCTGGAGTGCAAGGGGAAGCTGGGGTGAAAAACTGTTTTTT
CAWSARGSWGEKLFF
>TRBJ1-3|TRBV11-2|-|-
TGTGCCAGCAGCCCGGGCCCACAAGAGGGAAACACCATATATTTT
CASSPGPQEGNTIYF
>TRBJ1-1|TRBV29-1|-|-
TGCAGCGTTGAGGAAGGGGCAGCTTTCTTT
CSVEEGAAFF
>TRBJ2-7|TRBV29-1|-|-
TGCAGCGTTTCGACCCTAAGGAGGGGGTCCGAGCAGTACTTC
CSVSTLRRGSEQYF
>TRBJ2-3|TRBV5-1|-|-
TGCGCCAGCAGCTGGTCAGATACGCAGTATTTT
CASSWSDTQYF
>TRBJ2-7|TRBV4-3|-|-
TGCGCCAGCAGCCAAGATTATCCGTTATACGAGCAGTACTTC
CASSQDYPLYEQYF
>TRBJ2-3|TRBV3-1/TRBV3-2|TRBD2|-
TGTGCCAGCAGCCGAAGTAGCGGGGTGCCCCAAGGGCAGTATTTT
CASSRSSGVPQGQYF
>TRBJ1-2|TRBV7-9|-|-
TGTGCCAGCAGCTTAGCGCGGGGATTCTACACCTTC
CASSLARGFYTF